The 17 T cell receptor beta chains presented below share a single source sample, sequenced in a study of identical twins. TCRdb reprocessed the 5' RACE reads with MiXCR, giving one entry per CDR3 protein. The sample has 250,000 or so distinct CDR3 sequences; roughly 8% are singletons. The data were also submitted as part of a second study, on yellow fever vaccine responses in identical twins.

The sample taken for sequencing was CD8+ T cells sorted from blood. These receptors were taken from a woman between 18 and 29 years old in good health.

This clonotype was detected many times. V usage is TRBV7-3 and J usage is TRBJ1-5; perhaps TRBD1 as D (5 bases). The V end lost 2 bases, the J end lost 7 bases, and 15 bases lay between the germline ends. In germline, CDR1 is SGHTA, CDR2 FQGTGA. The CDR3 loop spans 15 amino acids. CDR3 nucleotide sequence: TGTGCCAGCAGCTTATGTAGACAGACAAGCCAGCCCCAGCATTTT. Encoded protein: CASSLCRQTSQPQHF.

The sample holds a few counts of this clonotype. V usage is TRBV10-3 and J usage is TRBJ1-2; D gene unclear. V was shortened by 2 bases and J by 4 bases, with 8 bases between the two germline ends. CDR1 and CDR2 (germline): ENHRY, SYGVKD. CDR3 length: 13 amino acids. CDR3 protein: CAISEVGGYGYTF. CDR3 in DNA: TGTGCCATCAGTGAGGTGGGAGGCTATGGCTACACCTTC.

This clonotype has only a few counts. The chain carries TRBV28 and TRBJ2-1; 7 bases agree with TRBD2. Per germline, CDR1 MDHEN and CDR2 SYDVKM. Germline trimming cut 6 bases from V and 5 bases from J; bases unmatched to any gene: 10. The CDR3 covers 15 residues. The CDR3 DNA is TGTGCCAGCAGGGCTCTAGCGGAATATAACAATGAGCAGTTCTTC. It translates to CASRALAEYNNEQFF.

In its sample, this clonotype was seen many times. The chain is built from TRBV10-3 and TRBJ2-7; D tentatively fits TRBD1 or TRBD2 (5 bases each). Trimming removed 10 bases at V and 5 bases at J, with 21 bases between. The CDR3 is 14 amino acids. Germline V gene sequence: CDR1 ENHRY, CDR2 SYGVKD. CDR3 coding DNA: TGTGCCAGCACAGAGGGAAAGGGGCCGGACGAGCAGTACTTC. This encodes CASTEGKGPDEQYF.

This sequence joins TRBV18 and TRBJ2-5, with 11 bases lining up with TRBD1. Germline CDR1 and CDR2: KGHSH and LQKENI. Unmatched junction bases numbered 8, after V lost 8 bases and J lost 3 bases. This CDR3 has 15 amino acids. CDR3 loop: CASLSGQGGEETQYF. CDR3 nucleotide sequence: TGTGCCAGCCTATCGGGACAGGGGGGAGAAGAGACCCAGTACTTC.

This clonotype was detected ten times or more. The chain carries TRBV20-1 and TRBJ2-7; D may be TRBD1 or TRBD2 (5 bases each). Germline CDR1 and CDR2: DFQATT and SNEGSKA (reference sequence). V gave up 4 bases and J gave up 9 bases, with 22 bases separating them. The CDR3 has 14 residues. The CDR3 region is CSAKPGPDFGGQYF. CDR3 bases: TGCAGTGCTAAACCGGGACCCGATTTTGGCGGGCAGTACTTC.

The table lists this clonotype with a few counts. CDR3 sequence (DNA): TGTGCCAGCAGCCCATTGACTAGCGGGGGGGCCGGTGAGCAGTTCTTC. This encodes CASSPLTSGGAGEQFF. J is TRBJ2-1 and V is TRBV7-9; TRBD2 aligns across 14 bases. Trimming cost V 5 bases and J 9 bases; bases outside gene matches: 9. This CDR3 comprises 16 residues. Germline assignment: CDR1 SEHNR and CDR2 FQNEAQ (reference sequence).

The rearrangement links TRBV5-1 to TRBJ2-3, with D unresolved. The germline gives CDR1 SGHRS, CDR2 YFSETQ. The CDR3 runs to 17 residues. The V end lost 3 bases, the J end lost 0 bases, and 17 bases lay between the germline ends. The DNA of the CDR3 is TGCGCCAGCAGCTACTATGGCGGCGGAACTAGCACAGATACGCAGTATTTT. It codes for CASSYYGGGTSTDTQYF.

This chain joins TRBV12-3 or TRBV12-4 and TRBJ1-2, with 12 positions matching TRBD1. J lost 4 bases, V lost 5 bases, and 17 bases had no gene match. The CDR3 has 19 residues. CDR3 coding DNA: TGTGCCAGCAGTCCTATCACGGGACAGGGGGCGCTGGGCCCCTATGGCTACACCTTC. Its translation is CASSPITGQGALGPYGYTF.

This clonotype was picked up a small number of times. This chain links TRBV27 with TRBJ2-1, with TRBD2 as a possible D gene (5 bases). V dropped 8 bases and J dropped 0 bases, with 14 bases sitting between them. This CDR3 spans 15 amino acids. CDR1 is MNHEY and CDR2 is SMNVEV in the germline V gene (reference sequence). The DNA of the CDR3 is TGTGCCAGCGCCCCCGGGAAAAGCTCCTACAATGAGCAGTTCTTC. It yields the protein CASAPGKSSYNEQFF.

This clonotype was recorded a few times. The rearrangement links TRBV5-5 to TRBJ2-7; 8 nucleotides agree with TRBD1. The germline V gene has CDR1 SGHKS and CDR2 YYEKEE (reference sequence). Losses at the gene ends were 4 bases for V and 2 bases for J; bases not matched to a gene: 11. This CDR3 spans 16 amino acids. The CDR3 nucleotides read TGTGCCAGCAGCCTGGAATCCGGGACAGGTCCCTACGAGCAGTACTTC. It specifies CASSLESGTGPYEQYF.

V is TRBV24-1 and J is TRBJ2-2; the D gene is possibly TRBD2 (6 bases). Germline CDR1 and CDR2: KGHDR and SFDVKD. The length of the CDR3 is 16 residues. The V end was cut by 3 bases, the J end by 4 bases, with 14 bases between. CDR3 sequence: CATSDPPLGGTGELFF. The CDR3 region has the DNA TGTGCCACCAGTGATCCCCCCCTGGGAGGCACCGGGGAGCTGTTTTTT.

There are many counts of this clonotype. The chain has TRBV27 and TRBJ2-5; no reliable D call. CDR3 length equals 13 residues. Germline lookup yields CDR1 MNHEY and CDR2 SMNVEV (reference sequence). The V end was cut by 2 bases, the J end by 6 bases, with 10 bases between. The CDR3 DNA follows: TGTGCCAGCAGTTTAGGTGGGATAAAGACCCAGTACTTC. It yields the protein CASSLGGIKTQYF.

The gene calls are TRBV11-2 and TRBJ2-1; D remains ambiguous. The CDR3 spans 15 residues. Germline assignment: CDR1 SGHAT and CDR2 FQNNGV. Between the trimmed V and J ends, which lost 3 bases and 5 bases, there was a span of 14 bases. The CDR3 nucleotides read TGTGCCAGCAGCTTCGCAGGAACACTCGACAATGAGCAGTTCTTC. Protein product: CASSFAGTLDNEQFF. Supplemented by reference TRBV11-2 and TRBJ2-1, the full variable domain reads EAGVAQSPRYKIIEKRQSVAFWCNPISGHATLYWYQQILGQGPKLLIQFQNNGVVDDSQLPKDRFSAERLKGVDSTLKIQPAKLEDSAVYLCASSFAGTLDNEQFFGPGTRLTVL.

This clonotype was counted a few times. V and J are TRBV5-1 and TRBJ2-3, with a possible D match to TRBD2 (5 bases). This CDR3 has 13 amino acids. CDR1 is SGHRS and CDR2 is YFSETQ in the germline V gene. V gave up 1 base and J gave up 5 bases, with 8 bases separating them. The CDR3 here is CASSLNGEDTQYF. In DNA form, the CDR3 reads TGCGCCAGCAGCTTGAACGGGGAAGATACGCAGTATTTT.

CDR3 DNA: TGTGCCAGCAGCCAACCCCGGGACAGGATAACCTACGAGCAGTACTTC. Its translation is CASSQPRDRITYEQYF. This chain connects TRBV11-2 to TRBJ2-7, with TRBD1 identical over 8 bases. The CDR3 is made up of 16 amino acids. V shed 5 bases and J 2 bases; nucleotides not matched to a gene: 11. Germline loops: CDR1 SGHAT, CDR2 FQNNGV.

There are many counts of this clonotype. The chain recombines TRBV28 with TRBJ2-7; no clear D. Between the trimmed V and J ends, which lost 6 bases and 6 bases, there was a span of 12 bases. The germline V gene has CDR1 MDHEN and CDR2 SYDVKM. The CDR3 totals 12 residues. CDR3 sequence: CASSFDVTEQYF. CDR3 in DNA: TGTGCCAGCAGCTTCGATGTGACCGAGCAGTACTTC. Full variable domain (rest looked up from reference TRBV28 and TRBJ2-7): DVKVTQSSRYLVKRTGEKVFLECVQDMDHENMFWYRQDPGLGLRLIYFSYDVKMKEKGDIPEGYSVSREKKERFSLILESASTNQTSMYLCASSFDVTEQYFGPGTRLTVT.